A single sample gave rise to the 10 T cell receptor beta chains below, sequenced in a study of blood T cell repertoires in COVID-19. The table came from immunoSEQ multiplex PCR; TCRdb's copy has only in-frame clones and leaves some out. This sample carries some 220,000 clones, 86% of them seen once, and the ten largest clones take around 3.8%. Sequenced input: PBMCs or T cells enriched from blood (not recorded which). All receptors come from a woman in her thirties or forties with acute COVID-19.

J is TRBJ1-2 and V is TRBV30, with TRBD1 matching over 11 bases. Germline CDR1 reads GTSNPN; CDR2 reads SVGIG (reference sequence). V was pared by 3 bases and J by 6 bases, with 6 bases of the junction left unmatched. The CDR3 has 14 residues. CDR3 in amino acids: CAWRGDRGYDGYTF. CDR3 coding DNA: TGTGCCTGGAGAGGGGACAGGGGGTATGATGGCTACACCTTC.

The V gene is TRBV5-5, the J gene TRBJ1-1, with D tentatively TRBD1 (5 bases). This CDR3 is 14 amino acids long. Per germline, CDR1 SGHKS and CDR2 YYEKEE (reference sequence). V lost 4 bases and J lost 0, with 10 bases in between. CDR3: CASSTRQMNTEAFF. As DNA, the CDR3 is TGTGCCAGCAGCACTCGACAGATGAACACTGAAGCTTTCTTT.

The V gene is TRBV13, the J gene TRBJ1-1, with 11 positions matching TRBD1. J lost 3 bases, V lost 3 bases, and 6 bases had no gene match. CDR1 is PRHDT and CDR2 is FYEKMQ in the germline V gene (reference sequence). The CDR3 sequence is 16 residues long. The CDR3 here is CASSLGPDRGHTEAFF. For the CDR3, the DNA is TGTGCCAGCAGCTTGGGTCCGGACAGGGGGCACACTGAAGCTTTCTTT.

The chain uses TRBV4-1 and TRBJ1-1; unclear D gene. The CDR3 spans 15 residues. V lost 0 bases to trimming and J lost 0 bases, with 8 bases between them. Germline V gives CDR1 MGHRA, CDR2 YSYEKL. The CDR3 DNA follows: TGCGCCAGCAGCCAAGAGCGGGTCATGAACACTGAAGCTTTCTTT. Amino acids: CASSQERVMNTEAFF.

The chain couples TRBV10-2 to TRBJ1-5; D may be TRBD1 (5 bases). The CDR3 consists of 14 residues. Germline CDR1 WSHSY, CDR2 SAAADI. V lost 1 base and J lost 7, with 11 bases in between. Written as DNA, the CDR3 is TGCGCCAGCAGTGAGTGGAGGGGTGGCCAGCCCCAGCATTTT. Its translation: CASSEWRGGQPQHF.

This chain connects TRBV9 to TRBJ1-4; D not certain. The CDR3 is 14 amino acids. Looked up from germline, CDR1 is SGDLS and CDR2 is YYNGEE. The V and J ends lost 1 base and 6 bases respectively, with 10 bases between them. The CDR3 DNA reads TGTGCCAGCAGCGTATGGGCAGTAGATGAAAAACTGTTTTTT. This translates into CASSVWAVDEKLFF.

The genes are TRBV3-1 (or the pseudogene TRBV3-2) and TRBJ1-5; D gene unclear. Germline values: CDR1 LGHDT, CDR2 YNNKEL (reference sequence). The CDR3 is 14 residues long. V was cut by 3 bases and J by 0 bases, with 6 bases left in between. The CDR3 protein is CASSQAGSNQPQHF. The CDR3 DNA reads as TGTGCCAGCAGCCAGGCTGGTAGCAATCAGCCCCAGCATTTT.

This chain links TRBV6-4 with TRBJ2-3, with 10 bases that match TRBD2. Germline CDR1 reads MRHNA; CDR2 reads SNTAGT. V lost 5 bases, J lost 6 bases, and 5 bases stayed unmatched. The CDR3 has 14 amino acids. CDR3 DNA sequence: TGTGCCAGCAGTCCCAGCGGGGGGGCGGATACGCAGTATTTT. Its translation: CASSPSGGADTQYF.

This chain links TRBV9 with TRBJ1-2; TRBD1 matches 9 bases. The ends lost 4 bases at V and 1 base at J; junction bases unmatched: 8. The CDR3 totals 16 residues. Germline-derived CDR1 and CDR2 are SGDLS and YYNGEE. Written as DNA, the CDR3 is TGTGCCAGCAGCCCTCGGACAGGGGTCCTTAACTATGGCTACACCTTC. This gives the protein CASSPRTGVLNYGYTF.

V gene TRBV18 combines with J gene TRBJ2-1, with a tentative D call TRBD1 (6 bases). This CDR3 spans 15 amino acids. V was trimmed by 8 bases and J by 8 bases, leaving 22 bases between them. Looked up from germline, CDR1 is KGHSH and CDR2 is LQKENI. CDR3 loop: CASRFIYRDTDEQFF. The DNA for the CDR3 is TGTGCCAGCCGATTTATATACCGGGACACGGATGAGCAGTTCTTC.